This T cell receptor (beta chain) was sequenced during a study of blood T cell repertoires in COVID-19. Background on the study: The samples span acute and convalescent COVID-19 from the United States, Italy and Spain. PBMCs, B-cell-depleted T cells, or T cells were the source of the cDNA or gDNA that made up the material.

Authors' methods: Amplifying reference gene primers gave estimates of nucleated cell counts. The method was immunoSEQ multiplex PCR; TCRdb's version includes in-frame clones alone and lacks a portion of them. D and trimming were read from the DNA, whereas the V and J calls and clone size are those reported in that table. The table has a few hundred thousand clones, 89% seen once. Germline CDR1 MNHEY, CDR2 SVGEGT. The CDR3 is 14 residues long. V was pared by 5 bases and J by 3 bases, with 3 bases of the junction left unmatched. This receptor was identified in a man aged 35 to 55 with acute or convalescent COVID-19. The chain has TRBV6-2 or TRBV6-3 and TRBJ2-2, with 7 bases aligning to TRBD1. Sample: peripheral blood. The CDR3: CASSMGQYTGELFF. Here the CDR3 DNA reads TGTGCCAGCAGTATGGGACAGTACACCGGGGAGCTGTTTTTT.